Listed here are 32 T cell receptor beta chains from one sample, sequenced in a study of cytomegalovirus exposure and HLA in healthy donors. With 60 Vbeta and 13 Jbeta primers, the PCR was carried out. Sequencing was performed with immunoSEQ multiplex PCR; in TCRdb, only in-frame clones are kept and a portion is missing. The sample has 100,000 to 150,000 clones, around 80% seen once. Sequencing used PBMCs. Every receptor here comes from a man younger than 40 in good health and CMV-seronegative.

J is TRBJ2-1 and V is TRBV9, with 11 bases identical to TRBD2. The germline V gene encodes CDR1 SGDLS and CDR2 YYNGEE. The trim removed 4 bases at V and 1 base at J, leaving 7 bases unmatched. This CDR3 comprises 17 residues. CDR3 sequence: CASSFRGLAESYNEQFF. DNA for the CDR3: TGTGCCAGCAGCTTTAGGGGACTAGCGGAGTCCTACAATGAGCAGTTCTTC.

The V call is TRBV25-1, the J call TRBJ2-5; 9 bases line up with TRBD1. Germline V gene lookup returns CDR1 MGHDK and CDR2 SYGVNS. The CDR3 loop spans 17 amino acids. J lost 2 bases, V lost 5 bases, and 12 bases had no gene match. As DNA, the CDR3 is TGTGCCAGCAGTTTGTTCAGGGACAGGGACAAACAAGAGACCCAGTACTTC. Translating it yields CASSLFRDRDKQETQYF.

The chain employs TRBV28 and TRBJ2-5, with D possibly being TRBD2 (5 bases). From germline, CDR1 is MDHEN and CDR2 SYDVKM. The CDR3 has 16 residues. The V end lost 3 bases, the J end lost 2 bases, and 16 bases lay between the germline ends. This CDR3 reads CASSFMVATEQETQYF. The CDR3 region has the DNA TGTGCCAGCAGTTTTATGGTAGCGACTGAACAAGAGACCCAGTACTTC.

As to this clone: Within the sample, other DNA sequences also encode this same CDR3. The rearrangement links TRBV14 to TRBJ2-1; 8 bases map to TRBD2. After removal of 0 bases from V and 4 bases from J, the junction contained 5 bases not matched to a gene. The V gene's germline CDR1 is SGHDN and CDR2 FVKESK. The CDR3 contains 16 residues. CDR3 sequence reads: CASSQDLAGPYNEQFF. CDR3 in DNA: TGTGCCAGCAGCCAAGACCTAGCGGGTCCTTACAATGAGCAGTTCTTC.

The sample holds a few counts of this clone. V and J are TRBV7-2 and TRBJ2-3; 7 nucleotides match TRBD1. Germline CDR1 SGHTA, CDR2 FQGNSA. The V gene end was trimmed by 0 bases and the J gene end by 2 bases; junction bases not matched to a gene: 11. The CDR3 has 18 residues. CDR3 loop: CASSLALQGVLVTDTQYF. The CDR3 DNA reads TGTGCCAGCAGCTTAGCGTTGCAGGGGGTCCTAGTCACAGATACGCAGTATTTT.

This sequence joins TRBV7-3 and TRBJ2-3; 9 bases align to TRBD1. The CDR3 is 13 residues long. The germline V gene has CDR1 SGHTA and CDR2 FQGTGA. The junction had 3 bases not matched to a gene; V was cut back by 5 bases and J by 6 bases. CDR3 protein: CASSPDRGDTQYF. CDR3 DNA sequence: TGTGCCAGCAGCCCGGACAGGGGTGATACGCAGTATTTT.

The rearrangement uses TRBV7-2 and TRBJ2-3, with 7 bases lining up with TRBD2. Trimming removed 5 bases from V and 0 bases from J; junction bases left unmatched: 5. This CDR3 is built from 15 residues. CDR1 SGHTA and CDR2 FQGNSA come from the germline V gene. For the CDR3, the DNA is TGTGCCAGCAGCCCCGGGACTACCAGCACAGATACGCAGTATTTT. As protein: CASSPGTTSTDTQYF.

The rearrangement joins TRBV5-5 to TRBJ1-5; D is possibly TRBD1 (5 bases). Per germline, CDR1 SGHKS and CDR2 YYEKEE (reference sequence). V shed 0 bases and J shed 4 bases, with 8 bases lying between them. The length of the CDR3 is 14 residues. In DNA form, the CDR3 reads TGTGCCAGCAGCTTGGGGGGCCTAAATCAGCCCCAGCATTTT. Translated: CASSLGGLNQPQHF.

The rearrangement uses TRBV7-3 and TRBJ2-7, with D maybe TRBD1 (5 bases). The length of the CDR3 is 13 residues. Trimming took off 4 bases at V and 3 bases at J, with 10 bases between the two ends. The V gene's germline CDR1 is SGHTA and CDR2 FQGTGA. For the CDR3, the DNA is TGTGCCAGCAGCTCCCAAACAGGCTACGAGCAGTACTTC. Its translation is CASSSQTGYEQYF.

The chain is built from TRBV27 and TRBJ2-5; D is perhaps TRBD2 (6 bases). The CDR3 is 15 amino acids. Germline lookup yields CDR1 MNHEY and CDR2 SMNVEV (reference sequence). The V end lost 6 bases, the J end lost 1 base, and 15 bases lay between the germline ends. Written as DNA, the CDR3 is TGTGCCAGCAGATTCTGGGACTCCCCCCAAGAGACCCAGTACTTC. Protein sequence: CASRFWDSPQETQYF.

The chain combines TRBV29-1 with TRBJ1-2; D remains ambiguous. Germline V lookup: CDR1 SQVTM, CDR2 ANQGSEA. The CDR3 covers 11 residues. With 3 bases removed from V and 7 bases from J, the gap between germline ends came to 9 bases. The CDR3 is CSVDPGSGYTF. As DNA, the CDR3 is TGCAGCGTTGATCCGGGATCTGGCTACACCTTC.

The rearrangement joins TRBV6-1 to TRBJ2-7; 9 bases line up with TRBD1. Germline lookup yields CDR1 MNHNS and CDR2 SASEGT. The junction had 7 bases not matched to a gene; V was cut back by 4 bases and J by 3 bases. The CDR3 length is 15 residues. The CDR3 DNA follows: TGTGCCAGCAGTGGCCTCAAGGGACAGGGCTACGAGCAGTACTTC. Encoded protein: CASSGLKGQGYEQYF.

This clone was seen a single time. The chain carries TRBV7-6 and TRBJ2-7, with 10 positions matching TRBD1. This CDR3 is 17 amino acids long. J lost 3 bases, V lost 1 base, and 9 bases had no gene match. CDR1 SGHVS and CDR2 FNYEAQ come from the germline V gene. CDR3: CASSLVFGDRGGYEQYF. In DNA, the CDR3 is TGTGCCAGCAGCTTAGTTTTCGGGGACAGGGGTGGCTACGAGCAGTACTTC.

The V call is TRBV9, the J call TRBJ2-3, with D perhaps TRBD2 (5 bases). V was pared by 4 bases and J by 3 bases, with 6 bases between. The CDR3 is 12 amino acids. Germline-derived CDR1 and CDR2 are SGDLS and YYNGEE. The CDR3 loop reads CASSRGTDTQYF. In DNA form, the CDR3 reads TGTGCCAGCAGCCGGGGAACAGATACGCAGTATTTT.

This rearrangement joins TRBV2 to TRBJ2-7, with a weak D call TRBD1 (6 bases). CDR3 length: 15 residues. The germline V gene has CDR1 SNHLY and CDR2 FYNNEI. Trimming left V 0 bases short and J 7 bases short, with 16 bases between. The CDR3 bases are TGTGCCAGCAGTGAAGCGCGACTAAGTAGGGGGGAGCAGTACTTC. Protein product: CASSEARLSRGEQYF.

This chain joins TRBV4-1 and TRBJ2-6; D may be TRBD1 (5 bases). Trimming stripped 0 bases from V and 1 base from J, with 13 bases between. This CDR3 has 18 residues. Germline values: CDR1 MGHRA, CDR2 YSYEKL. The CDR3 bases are TGCGCCAGCAGCCAAGAAAGGGGTAGAACTTCTGGGGCCAACGTCCTGACTTTC. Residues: CASSQERGRTSGANVLTF.

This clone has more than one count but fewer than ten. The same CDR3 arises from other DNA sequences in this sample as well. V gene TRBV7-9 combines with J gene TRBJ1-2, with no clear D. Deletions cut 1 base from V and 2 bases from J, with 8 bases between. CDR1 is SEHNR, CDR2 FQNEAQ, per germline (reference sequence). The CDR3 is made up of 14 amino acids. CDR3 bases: TGTGCCAGCAGCTTAGGGTCGGGGAACTATGGCTACACCTTC. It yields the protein CASSLGSGNYGYTF.

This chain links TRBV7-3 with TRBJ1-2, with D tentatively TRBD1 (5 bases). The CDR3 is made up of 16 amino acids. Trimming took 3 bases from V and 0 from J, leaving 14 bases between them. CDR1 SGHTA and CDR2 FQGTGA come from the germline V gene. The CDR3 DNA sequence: TGTGCCAGCAGCTTGTCCGGTGACAGAGCTAACTATGGCTACACCTTC. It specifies CASSLSGDRANYGYTF. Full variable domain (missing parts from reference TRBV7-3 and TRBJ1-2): GAGVSQTPSNKVTEKGKYVELRCDPISGHTALYWYRQSLGQGPEFLIYFQGTGAADDSGLPNDRFFAVRPEGSVSTLKIQRTERGDSAVYLCASSLSGDRANYGYTFGSGTRLTVV.

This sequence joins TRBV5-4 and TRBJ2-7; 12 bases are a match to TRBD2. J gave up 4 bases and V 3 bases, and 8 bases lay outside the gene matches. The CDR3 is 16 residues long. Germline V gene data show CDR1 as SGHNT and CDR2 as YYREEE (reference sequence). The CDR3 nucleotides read TGTGCCAGCAGCTCCTCAAGGACTAGCGGGAATTACGAGCAGTACTTC. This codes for CASSSSRTSGNYEQYF.

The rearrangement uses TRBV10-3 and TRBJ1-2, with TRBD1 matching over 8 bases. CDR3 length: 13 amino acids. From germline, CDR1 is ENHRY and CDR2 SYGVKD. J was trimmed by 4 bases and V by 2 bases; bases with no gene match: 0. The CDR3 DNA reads TGTGCCATCAGTGAGGACAGGGGCTATGGCTACACCTTC. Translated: CAISEDRGYGYTF.

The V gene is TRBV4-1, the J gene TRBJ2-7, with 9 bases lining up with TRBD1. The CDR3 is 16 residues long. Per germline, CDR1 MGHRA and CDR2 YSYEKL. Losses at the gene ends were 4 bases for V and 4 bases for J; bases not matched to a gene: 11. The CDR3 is CASSPHPDRGYYEQYF. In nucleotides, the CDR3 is TGCGCCAGCAGCCCCCATCCCGACAGGGGGTATTACGAGCAGTACTTC.

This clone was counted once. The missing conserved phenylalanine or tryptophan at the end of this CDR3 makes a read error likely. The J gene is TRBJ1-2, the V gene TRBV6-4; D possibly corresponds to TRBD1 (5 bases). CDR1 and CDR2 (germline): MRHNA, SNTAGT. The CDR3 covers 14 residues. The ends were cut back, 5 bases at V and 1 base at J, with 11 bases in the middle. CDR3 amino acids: CASSRGQGNYGYTL. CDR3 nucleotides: TGTGCCAGCAGTCGAGGCCAGGGTAACTATGGCTACACCCTC.

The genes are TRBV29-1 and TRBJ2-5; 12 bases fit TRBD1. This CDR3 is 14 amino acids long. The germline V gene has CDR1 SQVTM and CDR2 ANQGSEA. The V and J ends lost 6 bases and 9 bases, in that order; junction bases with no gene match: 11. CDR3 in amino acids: CSVERGQGAGAQYF. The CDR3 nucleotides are TGCAGCGTGGAAAGGGGACAGGGGGCTGGGGCCCAGTACTTC.

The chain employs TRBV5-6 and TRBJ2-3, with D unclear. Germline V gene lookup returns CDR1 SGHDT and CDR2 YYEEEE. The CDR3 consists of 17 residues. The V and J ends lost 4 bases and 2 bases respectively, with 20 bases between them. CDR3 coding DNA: TGTGCCAGCAGCCACTTTAAAGCATTCTTTCTCACAGATACGCAGTATTTT. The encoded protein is CASSHFKAFFLTDTQYF.

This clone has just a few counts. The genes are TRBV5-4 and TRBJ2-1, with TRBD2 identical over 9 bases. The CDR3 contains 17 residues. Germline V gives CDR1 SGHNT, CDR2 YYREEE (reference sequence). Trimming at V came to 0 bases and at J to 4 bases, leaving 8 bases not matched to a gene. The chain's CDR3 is CASSLAFAGGLYNEQFF. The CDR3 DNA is TGTGCCAGCAGCTTGGCCTTCGCGGGAGGGCTGTACAATGAGCAGTTCTTC.

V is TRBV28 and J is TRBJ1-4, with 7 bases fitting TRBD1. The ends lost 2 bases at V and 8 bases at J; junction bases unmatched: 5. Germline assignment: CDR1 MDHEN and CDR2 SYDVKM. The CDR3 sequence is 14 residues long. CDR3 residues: CASSLEGAGEKLFF. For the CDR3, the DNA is TGTGCCAGCAGTTTAGAGGGGGCGGGAGAAAAACTGTTTTTT. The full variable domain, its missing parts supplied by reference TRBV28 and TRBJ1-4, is DVKVTQSSRYLVKRTGEKVFLECVQDMDHENMFWYRQDPGLGLRLIYFSYDVKMKEKGDIPEGYSVSREKKERFSLILESASTNQTSMYLCASSLEGAGEKLFFGSGTQLSVL.

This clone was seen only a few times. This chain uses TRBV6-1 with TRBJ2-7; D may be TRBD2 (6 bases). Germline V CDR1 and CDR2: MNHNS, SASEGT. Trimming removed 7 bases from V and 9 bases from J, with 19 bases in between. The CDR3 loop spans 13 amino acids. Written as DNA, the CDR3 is TGTGCCAGCACAGATGGGCGGGGCAGGGCGCAGTACTTC. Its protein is CASTDGRGRAQYF.

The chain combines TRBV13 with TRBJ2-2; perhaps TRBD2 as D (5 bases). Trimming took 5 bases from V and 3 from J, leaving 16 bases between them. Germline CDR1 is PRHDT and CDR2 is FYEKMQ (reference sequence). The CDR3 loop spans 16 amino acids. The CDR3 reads CASSRGTLLDTGELFF. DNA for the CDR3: TGTGCCAGCAGCCGGGGAACCTTACTTGACACCGGGGAGCTGTTTTTT.

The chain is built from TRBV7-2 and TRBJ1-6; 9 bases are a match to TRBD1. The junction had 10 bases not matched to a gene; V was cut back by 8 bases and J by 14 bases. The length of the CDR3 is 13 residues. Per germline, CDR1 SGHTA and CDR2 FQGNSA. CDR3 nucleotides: TGTGCCAGCGGGGACAGGGTAAGAAGGACCCTCCACTTT. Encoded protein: CASGDRVRRTLHF.

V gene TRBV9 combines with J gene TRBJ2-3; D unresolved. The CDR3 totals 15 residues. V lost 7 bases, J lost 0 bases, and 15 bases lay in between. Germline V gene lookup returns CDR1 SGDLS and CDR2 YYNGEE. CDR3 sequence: CASGRLTPSTDTQYF. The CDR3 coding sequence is TGTGCCAGCGGTCGGTTGACTCCTAGCACAGATACGCAGTATTTT.

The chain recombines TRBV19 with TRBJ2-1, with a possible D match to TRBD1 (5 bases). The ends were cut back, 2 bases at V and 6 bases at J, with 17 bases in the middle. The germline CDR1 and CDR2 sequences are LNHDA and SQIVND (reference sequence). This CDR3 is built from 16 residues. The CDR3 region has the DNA TGTGCCAGTAGTATAATCAGGGTACTTCTAGTCAATGAGCAGTTCTTC. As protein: CASSIIRVLLVNEQFF.

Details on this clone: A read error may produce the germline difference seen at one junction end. DNA of the CDR3: TGTGCCAGCAGCCAAGCGATGGGACAGATATACGAGGAGTACTTC. Its protein is CASSQAMGQIYEEYF. The rearrangement joins TRBV14 to TRBJ2-7, with 7 positions matching TRBD1. The CDR3 covers 15 residues. CDR1 is SGHDN, CDR2 FVKESK, per germline.